This TCR delta chain comes out of a study of gamma-delta T cells after stem cell transplantation. The CDR3 has 14 residues. Germline CDR1 is GEAIGNYY and CDR2 is EKD. The V end lost 4 bases, the J end lost 5 bases, and 16 bases lay between the germline ends. TCRdb reanalysed the RT-PCR reads via CATT. The sample consists of fewer than 2,000 delta-chain clones, approximately 18% of them appearing once. The clonotype comes from a human donor. It is not recorded whose cells these are; they may come from a transplant donor. The sample was gamma-delta T cells. The rearrangement joins TRDV2 to TRDJ1; maybe TRDD3 (6 bases). The CDR3 loop is CACEPMGMSDKLIF. The CDR3 nucleotides are TGTGCCTGTGAACCAATGGGGATGTCGGATAAACTCATCTTT.